The subject of this entry is one T cell receptor beta chain. The record originates from a study of T cell changes during pregnancy in multiple sclerosis. The trim removed 4 bases at V and 4 bases at J, leaving 8 bases unmatched. Germline-derived CDR1 and CDR2 are SGHAT and FQNNGV. The CDR3 covers 18 residues. Repertoires were generated with immunoSEQ multiplex PCR, while TCRdb's copy carries only in-frame clones and drops some. The repertoire holds 45,000 to 65,000 clones, about 94% seen once, with 2.6% in the top ten. Sequenced material: CD8+ T cells from peripheral blood mononuclear cells, taken in the third trimester of pregnancy. The source of this sequence is a female donor with multiple sclerosis, enrolled in a pregnancy study. The V gene is TRBV11-2, the J gene TRBJ2-6; 12 bases are a match to TRBD1. CDR3 protein: CASSWDRGRGAGANVLTF. The CDR3 DNA is TGTGCCAGCAGCTGGGACAGGGGGCGCGGGGCAGGGGCCAACGTCCTGACTTTC.